This T cell receptor beta chain was recovered during a study of CD8+CD57+ T cells in acquired aplastic anemia. Study overall: Mean yield of DNA from sorted CD4+ and CD8+ cells was roughly 3.2 ug.

All patients picked for sequencing had shown, by flow cytometry, an expansion of CD8+CD57+ cells. Blood was sampled before the patients had received any therapy. TCR beta VDJ combinations and CDR3 sequences were profiled from genomic DNA. TCRdb reprocessed the reads with MiXCR, giving one entry per CDR3 protein. The table shows 130,000 or so distinct CDR3 sequences, with approximately 50% occurring only once. Germline CDR1 and CDR2: SNHLY and FYNNEI. The J segment lost 6 bases and the V segment lost 4 bases, leaving 7 bases of the junction unmatched. This CDR3 has 15 residues. The V gene is TRBV2, the J gene TRBJ2-2; 8 positions match TRBD1. The sequence was obtained from a human donor with aplastic anemia. The sample was sorted CD4+, CD8+, or CD8+CD57+ T cells (not recorded which) from PBMCs. CDR3 protein: CASSGGQGASGELFF. CDR3 nucleotides: TGTGCCAGCAGTGGAGGGCAGGGGGCATCCGGGGAGCTGTTTTTT.